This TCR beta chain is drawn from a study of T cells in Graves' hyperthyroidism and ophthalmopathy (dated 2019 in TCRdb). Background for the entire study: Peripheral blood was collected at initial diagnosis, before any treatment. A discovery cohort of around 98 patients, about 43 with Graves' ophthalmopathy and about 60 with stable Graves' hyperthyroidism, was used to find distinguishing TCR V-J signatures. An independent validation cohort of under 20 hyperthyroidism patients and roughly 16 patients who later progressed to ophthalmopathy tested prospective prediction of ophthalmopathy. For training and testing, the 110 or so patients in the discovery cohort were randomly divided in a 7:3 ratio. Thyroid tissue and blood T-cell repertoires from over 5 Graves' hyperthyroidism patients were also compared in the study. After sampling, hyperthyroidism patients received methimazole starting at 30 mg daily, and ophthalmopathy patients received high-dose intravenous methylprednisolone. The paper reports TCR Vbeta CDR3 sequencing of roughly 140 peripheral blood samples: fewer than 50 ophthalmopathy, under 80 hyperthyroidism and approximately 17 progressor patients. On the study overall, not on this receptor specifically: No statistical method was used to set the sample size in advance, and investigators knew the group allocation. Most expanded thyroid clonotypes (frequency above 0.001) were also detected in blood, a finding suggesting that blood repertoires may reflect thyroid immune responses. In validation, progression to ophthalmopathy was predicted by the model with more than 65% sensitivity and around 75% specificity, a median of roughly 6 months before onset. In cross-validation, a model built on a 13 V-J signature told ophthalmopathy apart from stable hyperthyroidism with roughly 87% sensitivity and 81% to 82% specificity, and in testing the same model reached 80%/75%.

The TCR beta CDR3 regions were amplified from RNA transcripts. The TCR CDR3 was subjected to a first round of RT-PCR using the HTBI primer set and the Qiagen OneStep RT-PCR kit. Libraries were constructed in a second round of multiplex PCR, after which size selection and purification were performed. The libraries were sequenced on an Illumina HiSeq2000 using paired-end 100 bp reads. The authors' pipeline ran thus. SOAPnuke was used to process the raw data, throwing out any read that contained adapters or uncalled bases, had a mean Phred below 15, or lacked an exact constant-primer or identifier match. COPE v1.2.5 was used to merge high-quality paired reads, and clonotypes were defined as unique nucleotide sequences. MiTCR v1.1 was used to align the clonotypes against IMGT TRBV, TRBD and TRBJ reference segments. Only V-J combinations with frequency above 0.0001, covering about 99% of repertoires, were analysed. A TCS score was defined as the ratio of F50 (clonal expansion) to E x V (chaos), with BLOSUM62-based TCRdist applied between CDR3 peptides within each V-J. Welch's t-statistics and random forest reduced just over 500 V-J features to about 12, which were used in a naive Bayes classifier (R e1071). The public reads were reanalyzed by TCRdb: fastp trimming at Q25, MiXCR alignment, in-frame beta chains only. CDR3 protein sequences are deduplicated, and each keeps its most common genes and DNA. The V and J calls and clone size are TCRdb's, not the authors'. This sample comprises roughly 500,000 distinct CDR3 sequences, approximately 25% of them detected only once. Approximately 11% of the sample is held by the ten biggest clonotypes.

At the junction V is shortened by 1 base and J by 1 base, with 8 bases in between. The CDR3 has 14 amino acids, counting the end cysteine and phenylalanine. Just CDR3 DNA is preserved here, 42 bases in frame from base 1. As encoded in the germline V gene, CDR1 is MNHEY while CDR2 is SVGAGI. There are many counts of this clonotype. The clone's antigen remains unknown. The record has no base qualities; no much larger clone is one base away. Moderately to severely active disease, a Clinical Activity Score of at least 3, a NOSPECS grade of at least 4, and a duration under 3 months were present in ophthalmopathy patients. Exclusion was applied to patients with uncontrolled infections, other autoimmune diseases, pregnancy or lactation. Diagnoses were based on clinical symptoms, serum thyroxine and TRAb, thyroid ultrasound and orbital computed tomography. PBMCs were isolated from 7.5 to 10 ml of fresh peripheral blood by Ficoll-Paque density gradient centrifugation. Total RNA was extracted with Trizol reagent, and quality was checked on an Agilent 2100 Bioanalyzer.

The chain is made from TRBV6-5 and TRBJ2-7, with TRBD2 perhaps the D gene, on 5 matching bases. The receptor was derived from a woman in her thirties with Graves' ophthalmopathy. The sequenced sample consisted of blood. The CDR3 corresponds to CASSYFGISYEQYF. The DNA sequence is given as TGTGCCAGCAGTTACTTCGGGATATCCTACGAGCAGTACTTC.